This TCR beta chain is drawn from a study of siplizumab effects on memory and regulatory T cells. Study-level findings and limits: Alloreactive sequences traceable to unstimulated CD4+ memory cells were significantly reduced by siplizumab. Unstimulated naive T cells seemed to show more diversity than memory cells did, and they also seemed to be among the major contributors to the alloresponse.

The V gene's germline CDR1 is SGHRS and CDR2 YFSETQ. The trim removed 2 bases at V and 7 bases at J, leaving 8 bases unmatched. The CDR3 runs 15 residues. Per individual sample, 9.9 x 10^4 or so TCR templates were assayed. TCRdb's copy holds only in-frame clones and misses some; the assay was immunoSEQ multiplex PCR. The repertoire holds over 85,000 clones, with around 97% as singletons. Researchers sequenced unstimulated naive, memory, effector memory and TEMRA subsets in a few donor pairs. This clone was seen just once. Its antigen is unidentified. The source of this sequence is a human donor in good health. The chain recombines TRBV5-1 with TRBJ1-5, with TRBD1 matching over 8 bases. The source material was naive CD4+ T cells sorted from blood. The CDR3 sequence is CASSFDPGGEQPQHF. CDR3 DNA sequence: TGCGCCAGCAGCTTCGATCCAGGGGGCGAGCAGCCCCAGCATTTT.